This passage covers 14 T cell receptor beta chains from one sample sequenced in a study of blood T cell repertoires in COVID-19. Libraries were prepared by immunoSEQ multiplex PCR; TCRdb keeps only in-frame clonotypes and omits some of them. The data show hundreds of thousands of clones, with approximately 91% seen just once and 4.5% to 6.5% held by the top ten. Specimen: PBMCs or T cells enriched from blood (not recorded which). Receptors were obtained from a man in his 60s who had recovered from COVID-19.

V is TRBV3-1 (or the pseudogene TRBV3-2) and J is TRBJ2-2, with 10 bases identical to TRBD2. There are 16 residues in the CDR3. V gave up 0 bases and J gave up 6 bases; unmatched junction bases: 4. The germline CDR1 and CDR2 sequences are LGHDT and YNNKEL (reference sequence). CDR3 amino acids: CASSQDRLAGAGELFF. The CDR3 nucleotides are TGTGCCAGCAGCCAAGATCGGCTAGCGGGAGCCGGGGAGCTGTTTTTT.

V is TRBV19 and J is TRBJ1-5; 7 nucleotides agree with TRBD1. V lost 5 bases and J lost 7; bases outside the gene matches: 5. The CDR3 contains 13 residues. The germline V gene has CDR1 LNHDA and CDR2 SQIVND (reference sequence). The DNA of the CDR3 is TGTGCCAGTAGTGTGGGGACAGCCCAGCCCCAGCATTTT. Encoded protein: CASSVGTAQPQHF.

The rearrangement uses TRBV18 and TRBJ2-7; 9 positions agree with TRBD1. This CDR3 region has 14 residues. J lost 5 bases, V lost 2 bases, and 4 bases had no gene match. Looked up from germline, CDR1 is KGHSH and CDR2 is LQKENI. CDR3 amino acids: CASSPVTGGNEQYF. In DNA form, the CDR3 reads TGTGCCAGCTCACCAGTGACAGGGGGGAACGAGCAGTACTTC.

The chain employs TRBV6-4 and TRBJ2-2; TRBD1 agrees at 9 bases. The germline V gene encodes CDR1 MRHNA and CDR2 SNTAGT. V lost 5 bases, J lost 4 bases, and 5 bases stayed unmatched. The CDR3 spans 15 residues. CDR3 DNA sequence: TGTGCCAGCAGTAAAGACAGGGGGGTCACCGGGGAGCTGTTTTTT. It encodes CASSKDRGVTGELFF.

The chain couples TRBV19 to TRBJ2-2; 12 nucleotides align to TRBD2. The CDR3 runs 16 residues. Per germline, CDR1 LNHDA and CDR2 SQIVND (reference sequence). V lost 6 bases to trimming and J lost 2 bases; unmatched junction nucleotides: 4. In DNA form, the CDR3 reads TGTGCCAGTAGGAGACTAGCGGGAGCCAACACCGGGGAGCTGTTTTTT. The encoded protein is CASRRLAGANTGELFF.

This clone appeared a few times. The CDR3 region is CASSTRLAENNEQFF. CDR3 coding DNA: TGCGCCAGCAGCACTCGACTAGCGGAAAACAATGAGCAGTTCTTC. The chain links TRBV5-1 to TRBJ2-1; 9 nucleotides match TRBD2. The V segment lost 4 bases and the J segment 5 bases; nucleotides outside the gene matches: 7. The length of the CDR3 is 15 residues. Germline lookup yields CDR1 SGHRS and CDR2 YFSETQ.

J is TRBJ2-5 and V is TRBV7-9; D may be TRBD1 (5 bases). Germline values: CDR1 SEHNR, CDR2 FQNEAQ (reference sequence). This CDR3 spans 13 amino acids. V was clipped by 5 bases and J by 1 base, with 8 bases between them. The CDR3 DNA reads as TGTGCCAGCAGCCTGGACACCCAAGAGACCCAGTACTTC. Its translation: CASSLDTQETQYF.

This clone was seen only a few times. This chain connects TRBV5-6 to TRBJ1-3, with D perhaps TRBD1 (5 bases). Trimming took 0 bases from V and 0 from J, leaving 10 bases between them. Per the germline V gene, CDR1 is SGHDT and CDR2 is YYEEEE. The CDR3 is made up of 16 amino acids. The CDR3 DNA is TGTGCCAGCAGCTTGGAGAAGGGGCTCTCTGGAAACACCATATATTTT. Amino acids: CASSLEKGLSGNTIYF. The complete variable domain, with remaining parts taken from reference TRBV5-6 and TRBJ1-3, reads DAGVTQSPTHLIKTRGQQVTLRCSPKSGHDTVSWYQQALGQGPQFIFQYYEEEERQRGNFPDRFSGHQFPNYSSELNVNALLLGDSALYLCASSLEKGLSGNTIYFGEGSWLTVV.

The gene calls are TRBV5-1 and TRBJ2-3; the match to TRBD2 covers 7 bases. This CDR3 region has 15 residues. Germline V lookup: CDR1 SGHRS, CDR2 YFSETQ. After removal of 4 bases from V and 1 base from J, the junction contained 6 bases not matched to a gene. The CDR3 region is CASSSVAGGTDTQYF. CDR3 nucleotide sequence: TGCGCCAGCAGCAGCGTGGCGGGGGGCACAGATACGCAGTATTTT.

CDR3 nucleotides: TGTGCCACCAGCAGAGGGGCTCCAGCGGGATATCAAGAGACCCAGTACTTC. Protein product: CATSRGAPAGYQETQYF. The V gene is TRBV15, the J gene TRBJ2-5, with 7 bases identical to TRBD2. Germline V gives CDR1 LNHNV, CDR2 YYDKDF (reference sequence). This CDR3 is built from 17 residues. The V gene end was trimmed by 1 base and the J gene end by 2 bases; junction bases not matched to a gene: 10.

The chain couples TRBV10-2 to TRBJ2-7; the D gene is possibly TRBD2 (6 bases). Germline CDR1 and CDR2: WSHSY and SAAADI. This CDR3 is built from 12 residues. The V end was cut by 6 bases, the J end by 7 bases, with 13 bases between. This chain's CDR3 is CASREPSEEQYF. CDR3 nucleotides: TGCGCCAGCAGAGAGCCTAGCGAAGAGCAGTACTTC.

This sequence joins TRBV2 and TRBJ1-3; D is possibly TRBD1 (6 bases). The CDR3 covers 13 residues. V was shortened by 8 bases and J by 2 bases, with 10 bases between the two germline ends. The germline CDR1 and CDR2 sequences are SNHLY and FYNNEI. The CDR3 loop is CASSGTPGNTIYF. DNA for the CDR3: TGTGCCAGCTCCGGGACACCTGGAAACACCATATATTTT.

This sequence joins TRBV5-1 and TRBJ2-7; 9 bases map to TRBD2. V lost 5 bases, J lost 3 bases, and 6 bases stayed unmatched. The CDR3 loop spans 14 amino acids. Germline lookup yields CDR1 SGHRS and CDR2 YFSETQ. CDR3 DNA sequence: TGCGCCAGCAGAGATCTTAGCGGGAGCTACGAGCAGTACTTC. Protein product: CASRDLSGSYEQYF.

This clone was observed a handful of times. The chain is built from TRBV5-5 and TRBJ1-4; D is ambiguous. This CDR3 has 15 amino acids. V gave up 2 bases and J gave up 6 bases, with 14 bases separating them. Germline lookup yields CDR1 SGHKS and CDR2 YYEKEE (reference sequence). CDR3 loop: CASSLLIHGDEKLFF. The CDR3 coding sequence is TGTGCCAGCAGCTTACTTATCCACGGGGATGAAAAACTGTTTTTT.